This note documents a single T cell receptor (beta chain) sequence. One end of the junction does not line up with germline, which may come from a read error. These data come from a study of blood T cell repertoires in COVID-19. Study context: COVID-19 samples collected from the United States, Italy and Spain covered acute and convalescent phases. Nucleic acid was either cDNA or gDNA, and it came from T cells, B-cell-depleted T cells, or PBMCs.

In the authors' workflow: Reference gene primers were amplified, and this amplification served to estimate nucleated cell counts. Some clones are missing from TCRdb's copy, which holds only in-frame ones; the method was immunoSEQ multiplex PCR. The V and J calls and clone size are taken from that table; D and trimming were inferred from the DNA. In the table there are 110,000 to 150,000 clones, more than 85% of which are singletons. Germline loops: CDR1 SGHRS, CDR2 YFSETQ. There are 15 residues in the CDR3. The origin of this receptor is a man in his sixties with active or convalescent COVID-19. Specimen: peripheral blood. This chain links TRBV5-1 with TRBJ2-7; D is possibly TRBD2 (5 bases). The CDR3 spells CASSLASRTSSEQYF. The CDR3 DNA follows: TGCGCCAGCAGCTTGGCAAGTAGGACTTCCTCCGAGCAGTACTTC.